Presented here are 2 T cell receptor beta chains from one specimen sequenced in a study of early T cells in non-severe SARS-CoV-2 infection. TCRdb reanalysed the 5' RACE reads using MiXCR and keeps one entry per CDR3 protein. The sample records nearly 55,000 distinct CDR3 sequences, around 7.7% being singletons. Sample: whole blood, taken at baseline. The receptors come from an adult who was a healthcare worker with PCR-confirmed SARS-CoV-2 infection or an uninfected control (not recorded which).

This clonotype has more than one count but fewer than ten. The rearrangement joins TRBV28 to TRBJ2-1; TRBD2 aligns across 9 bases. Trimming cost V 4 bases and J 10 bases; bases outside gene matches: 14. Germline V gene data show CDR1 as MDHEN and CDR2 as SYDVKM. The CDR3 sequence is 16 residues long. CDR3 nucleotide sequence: TGTGCCAGCAGTTACGTGGGACTAGCTGACCGGAAAGAGCAGTTCTTC. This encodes CASSYVGLADRKEQFF.

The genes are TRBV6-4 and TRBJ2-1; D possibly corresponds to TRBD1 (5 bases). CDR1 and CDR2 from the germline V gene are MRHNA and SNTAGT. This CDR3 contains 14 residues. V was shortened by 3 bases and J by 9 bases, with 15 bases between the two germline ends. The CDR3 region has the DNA TGTGCCAGCAGTGATAACGCAGGGTCAGGTGAGCAGTTCTTC. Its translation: CASSDNAGSGEQFF.